The 20 T cell receptor beta chains listed next were all sequenced from one sample in a study of blood T cell repertoires in COVID-19. Profiled with immunoSEQ multiplex PCR; TCRdb holds only in-frame clones, not every one. In the table there are about 130,000 clones, more than 75% of which are singletons. The sequencing input was peripheral blood. Source of these receptors: a man between 60 and 75 years old with COVID-19, enrolled during active disease.

The rearrangement links TRBV11-2 to TRBJ1-1, with D possibly matching TRBD1 (5 bases). The length of the CDR3 is 15 residues. V was pared by 3 bases and J by 2 bases, with 13 bases between. Per germline, CDR1 SGHAT and CDR2 FQNNGV. CDR3 loop: CASSFHDSLNTEAFF. In DNA, the CDR3 is TGTGCCAGCAGCTTCCATGACAGTCTAAACACTGAAGCTTTCTTT.

J is TRBJ2-7 and V is TRBV6-2 or TRBV6-3; 10 bases are shared with TRBD2. The CDR3 covers 16 residues. After removal of 4 bases from V and 2 bases from J, the junction contained 8 bases not matched to a gene. The germline gives CDR1 MNHEY, CDR2 SVGEGT. The CDR3 region has the DNA TGTGCCAGCAGTTCCGCCGCTAGCGGGAGAGCCTACGAGCAGTACTTC. Translated, it gives CASSSAASGRAYEQYF.

CDR3 sequence reads: CASSWDSGKNTEAFF. DNA of the CDR3: TGCGCCAGCAGCTGGGACTCGGGTAAGAACACTGAAGCTTTCTTT. This chain links TRBV5-1 with TRBJ1-1; weak D call: TRBD1 (5 bases). CDR3 length equals 15 residues. Germline V CDR1 and CDR2: SGHRS, YFSETQ. V lost 3 bases and J 1 base, leaving 13 bases between the germline ends.

The chain is built from TRBV4-3 and TRBJ2-7; the match to TRBD2 covers 7 bases. This CDR3 comprises 15 residues. Germline lookup yields CDR1 LGHNA and CDR2 YSLEER. J lost 0 bases, V lost 0 bases, and 2 bases had no gene match. CDR3 amino acids: CASSQEGGSSYEQYF. As DNA, the CDR3 is TGCGCCAGCAGCCAAGAGGGCGGGAGCTCCTACGAGCAGTACTTC.

The V call is TRBV28, the J call TRBJ2-6, with 10 bases lining up with TRBD1. This CDR3 region has 15 residues. The ends lost 10 bases at V and 0 bases at J; junction bases unmatched: 3. The germline CDR1 and CDR2 sequences are MDHEN and SYDVKM. The CDR3, as DNA: TGTGCCATAGGACAGGGGGTCTCTGGGGCCAACGTCCTGACTTTC. Protein: CAIGQGVSGANVLTF.

V and J are TRBV9 and TRBJ1-6, with D uncertain. Trimming removed 0 bases at V and 6 bases at J, with 22 bases between. The germline CDR1 and CDR2 sequences are SGDLS and YYNGEE. The CDR3 consists of 19 residues. Here the CDR3 reads CASSVDGPVVLGLNSPLHF. The CDR3 DNA is TGTGCCAGCAGCGTAGATGGCCCTGTAGTCTTGGGCCTTAATTCACCCCTCCACTTT.

This chain links TRBV5-1 with TRBJ2-6, with 11 bases that match TRBD2. Germline loops: CDR1 SGHRS, CDR2 YFSETQ. J lost 2 bases, V lost 1 base, and 2 bases had no gene match. The CDR3 covers 17 residues. CDR3 amino acids: CASSLTSGRAGANVLTF. Written as DNA, the CDR3 is TGCGCCAGCAGCTTGACTAGCGGGAGAGCTGGGGCCAACGTCCTGACTTTC.

J is TRBJ2-1 and V is TRBV20-1; D uncertain. Germline values: CDR1 DFQATT, CDR2 SNEGSKA (reference sequence). The V gene lost 3 bases and the J gene lost 2 bases, with 5 bases spanning the gap. This CDR3 comprises 12 residues. CDR3 DNA: TGCAGTGCTAGTCTTCCCTACAATGAGCAGTTCTTC. It translates to CSASLPYNEQFF.

The gene calls are TRBV19 and TRBJ1-5, with a tentative D call TRBD1 (6 bases). V lost 9 bases, J lost 2 bases, and 20 bases lay in between. Germline-derived CDR1 and CDR2 are LNHDA and SQIVND (reference sequence). The CDR3 spans 16 residues. CDR3 DNA sequence: TGTGCCAGCTCTATCCAACAGGGACGGGGCAATCAGCCCCAGCATTTT. Translated: CASSIQQGRGNQPQHF.

CDR3 region: CASSLGQGVVKLFF. The DNA of the CDR3 is TGTGCCAGTAGTCTCGGACAGGGGGTTGTAAAACTGTTTTTT. The chain has TRBV19 and TRBJ1-4; 10 bases agree with TRBD1. The V and J ends lost 5 bases and 10 bases, in that order; junction bases with no gene match: 7. This CDR3 region has 14 residues. The germline V gene has CDR1 LNHDA and CDR2 SQIVND (reference sequence). Based on the CDR3 plus reference TRBV19 and TRBJ1-4, the full variable domain is DGGITQSPKYLFRKEGQNVTLSCEQNLNHDAMYWYRQDPGQGLRLIYYSQIVNDFQKGDIAEGYSVSREKKESFPLTVTSAQKNPTAFYLCASSLGQGVVKLFFGSGTQLSVL.

This clone was counted once. The chain employs TRBV7-8 and TRBJ1-4; 9 nucleotides line up with TRBD1. Germline values: CDR1 SGHVS, CDR2 FQNEAQ. The CDR3 contains 17 residues. V lost 0 bases to trimming and J lost 6 bases; unmatched junction nucleotides: 8. The CDR3, as DNA: TGTGCCAGCAGCTTAGCTATACAGGGGGCGAAAGATGAAAAACTGTTTTTT. This translates into CASSLAIQGAKDEKLFF.

This chain links TRBV9 with TRBJ2-3; D call uncertain. The ends were cut back, 0 bases at V and 0 bases at J, with 14 bases in the middle. CDR1 is SGDLS and CDR2 is YYNGEE in the germline V gene. CDR3 size: 17 residues. The CDR3 sequence: CASSVVLGDSSTDTQYF. The CDR3, as DNA: TGTGCCAGCAGCGTAGTTTTAGGCGACTCTAGCACAGATACGCAGTATTTT.

J is TRBJ1-6 and V is TRBV9; maybe TRBD1 (5 bases). CDR3 length: 15 residues. Per the germline V gene, CDR1 is SGDLS and CDR2 is YYNGEE. V lost 0 bases and J lost 5, with 9 bases in between. The CDR3 bases are TGTGCCAGCAGCGTAGAGGCAGGGAATAATTCACCCCTCCACTTT. Translated: CASSVEAGNNSPLHF.

This chain uses TRBV3-1 (or the pseudogene TRBV3-2) with TRBJ2-7; 16 bases are a match to TRBD2. The V gene end was trimmed by 4 bases and the J gene end by 2 bases; junction bases not matched to a gene: 11. Per the germline V gene, CDR1 is LGHDT and CDR2 is YNNKEL (reference sequence). The CDR3 is 19 amino acids. CDR3 loop: CASSPSPGLAGGSPYEQYF. CDR3 DNA: TGTGCCAGCAGCCCCTCACCGGGACTAGCGGGAGGGTCCCCCTACGAGCAGTACTTC.

V and J are TRBV4-3 and TRBJ2-5, with a tentative D call TRBD2 (6 bases). The CDR3 contains 16 residues. Trimming pared 0 bases from V and 5 bases from J, leaving 16 bases between. The germline gives CDR1 LGHNA, CDR2 YSLEER. The DNA for the CDR3 is TGCGCCAGCAGCCAAGAGACTTCGGGAGAAGGGGAGACCCAGTACTTC. It yields the protein CASSQETSGEGETQYF.

The CDR3 sequence: CASSTGNQPQHF. The CDR3 DNA follows: TGTGCCAGCTCCACGGGCAATCAGCCCCAGCATTTT. This chain connects TRBV18 to TRBJ1-5, with D hard to call. Germline assignment: CDR1 KGHSH and CDR2 LQKENI. Trimming pared 6 bases from V and 2 bases from J, leaving 5 bases between. CDR3 length: 12 residues.

Note on this clone: Sequence at one end of the junction differs from germline and may be a read error. The gene calls are TRBV3-1 (or the pseudogene TRBV3-2) and TRBJ2-7, with unresolved D. From germline, CDR1 is LGHDT and CDR2 YNNKEL (reference sequence). CDR3 length: 14 residues. The CDR3 DNA reads TGTGCCAGTAGCCAAGATGTCGAAACTCCAGAGCAGTACTTC. It is translated as CASSQDVETPEQYF.

The chain has TRBV10-2 and TRBJ1-4; possibly TRBD1 for D (5 bases). Germline V gene sequence: CDR1 WSHSY, CDR2 SAAADI. This CDR3 has 18 residues. V was trimmed by 0 bases and J by 3 bases, leaving 17 bases between them. The CDR3 protein is CASSESRWGEESNEKLFF. The CDR3 region has the DNA TGCGCCAGCAGTGAGTCGAGGTGGGGGGAGGAATCTAATGAAAAACTGTTTTTT.

The chain uses TRBV7-6 and TRBJ2-3; perhaps TRBD2 as D (5 bases). Between the trimmed V and J ends, which lost 1 base and 6 bases, there was a span of 23 bases. The CDR3 covers 18 residues. CDR1 and CDR2 from the germline V gene are SGHVS and FNYEAQ. CDR3: CASSLGFRGKWPGDTQYF. As DNA, the CDR3 is TGTGCCAGCAGCTTAGGATTCAGAGGGAAGTGGCCTGGGGATACGCAGTATTTT.

The CDR3 DNA reads TGTGCCAGCAGGGAGGGTATGGTAAACTATGGCTACACCTTC. As protein: CASREGMVNYGYTF. V usage is TRBV27 and J usage is TRBJ1-2; unclear D gene. Germline CDR1 MNHEY, CDR2 SMNVEV (reference sequence). The CDR3 length is 14 residues. Trimming left V 6 bases short and J 2 bases short, with 13 bases between.